One and the same sample provided the 23 T cell receptor beta chains below, sequenced in a study of shared clonotypes between healthy human individuals. Libraries were prepared by immunoSEQ multiplex PCR; TCRdb keeps only in-frame clonotypes and omits some of them. The table lists around 1.1 million clones, approximately 80% of them singletons. The sequenced sample was memory CD4+ T cells from PBMCs. Regarding subset: CD45RA-negative fraction. The receptors were sampled from a young man in good health. Some clones in this sample may be carry-over from other donors' samples.

This clone was recorded a few times. The gene calls are TRBV27 and TRBJ2-2; TRBD1 agrees at 11 bases. Per germline, CDR1 MNHEY and CDR2 SMNVEV (reference sequence). The CDR3 has 16 amino acids. Trimming removed 3 bases from V and 1 base from J; junction bases left unmatched: 1. CDR3 region: CASSFGTGGNTGELFF. CDR3 nucleotides: TGTGCCAGCAGTTTCGGGACAGGGGGGAACACCGGGGAGCTGTTTTTT.

This clone has only a few counts. This sequence joins TRBV28 and TRBJ2-1, with 7 nucleotides matching TRBD2. J lost 7 bases, V lost 3 bases, and 9 bases had no gene match. The germline V gene encodes CDR1 MDHEN and CDR2 SYDVKM. The CDR3 sequence is 15 residues long. The DNA of the CDR3 is TGTGCCAGCAGTTTCCCGGGGGGAGGTATGAATGAGCAGTTCTTC. Translated, it gives CASSFPGGGMNEQFF.

This clone was counted between two and nine times. V is TRBV7-8 and J is TRBJ2-3; D unclear. Trimming took off 7 bases at V and 2 bases at J, with 16 bases between the two ends. The CDR3 totals 15 residues. Germline V gives CDR1 SGHVS, CDR2 FQNEAQ. The CDR3 DNA reads TGTGCCAGCACCCTTCTCATCCGCGCCACAGATACGCAGTATTTT. It specifies CASTLLIRATDTQYF.

The chain uses TRBV5-1 and TRBJ2-6, with D possibly matching TRBD2 (6 bases). The CDR3 length is 16 residues. Germline V lookup: CDR1 SGHRS, CDR2 YFSETQ. Trimming took off 0 bases at V and 2 bases at J, with 9 bases between the two ends. CDR3 region: CASSLVGGAGANVLTF. The CDR3 DNA reads TGCGCCAGCAGCTTGGTCGGGGGTGCTGGGGCCAACGTCCTGACTTTC.

The V gene is TRBV11-2, the J gene TRBJ2-1; D unresolved. Germline lookup yields CDR1 SGHAT and CDR2 FQNNGV. Trimming took 6 bases from V and 1 from J, leaving 13 bases between them. The CDR3 is made up of 15 amino acids. The CDR3 region is CASSNAISSYNEQFF. CDR3 DNA: TGTGCCAGCAGTAACGCTATCTCTTCCTACAATGAGCAGTTCTTC.

This chain connects TRBV7-2 to TRBJ1-4; D not certain. The germline V gene encodes CDR1 SGHTA and CDR2 FQGNSA. V gave up 6 bases and J gave up 8 bases, with 19 bases separating them. The CDR3 has 15 amino acids. CDR3 nucleotide sequence: TGTGCCAGCAGTGCGGCGATGGGAAGTTGGGAAAAACTGTTTTTT. Translated: CASSAAMGSWEKLFF.

DNA of the CDR3: TGTGCCAGCAGCGTAGAGGGCCAGCCTGGGGGTACGCAGTATTTT. Translating gives CASSVEGQPGGTQYF. The chain recombines TRBV9 with TRBJ2-3, with D perhaps being TRBD1 or TRBD2 (5 bases each). Trimming removed 0 bases from V and 8 bases from J, with 16 bases in between. The CDR3 covers 15 residues. The germline CDR1 and CDR2 sequences are SGDLS and YYNGEE.

This chain connects TRBV29-1 to TRBJ2-7, with 11 bases aligning to TRBD2. The CDR3 consists of 15 residues. The J segment lost 1 base and the V segment lost 7 bases, leaving 9 bases of the junction unmatched. In germline, CDR1 is SQVTM, CDR2 ANQGSEA. The CDR3 DNA sequence: TGCAGCGCGTTTGGTCTAGCGGGAGGATCCTACGAGCAGTACTTC. Its translation is CSAFGLAGGSYEQYF.

DNA of the CDR3: TGTGCCAGCAGCCAAGATAAGGGGAGATTCTCCTACGAGCAGTACTTC. This encodes CASSQDKGRFSYEQYF. The chain has TRBV4-2 and TRBJ2-7; D possibly uses TRBD1 or TRBD2 (5 bases each). The V and J ends lost 0 bases and 0 bases respectively, with 12 bases between them. The CDR3 contains 16 residues. CDR1 and CDR2 from the germline V gene are LGHNA and YNFKEQ.

V and J are TRBV28 and TRBJ1-2; D is unresolved. CDR1 is MDHEN and CDR2 is SYDVKM in the germline V gene. Trimming shortened V by 5 bases and J by 8 bases, and 6 bases separated the two germline ends. This CDR3 has 10 amino acids. CDR3 nucleotide sequence: TGTGCCAGCAGTCCCAGGGGCTACACCTTC. This translates into CASSPRGYTF.

This clone occurred many times. This chain links TRBV5-4 with TRBJ1-1; D remains unclear. Trimming removed 5 bases from V and 0 bases from J, with 5 bases in between. The CDR3 is 12 residues long. Germline CDR1 and CDR2: SGHNT and YYREEE (reference sequence). DNA for the CDR3: TGTGCCAGCAGGGGGATGAACACTGAAGCTTTCTTT. It is translated as CASRGMNTEAFF.

The V call is TRBV18, the J call TRBJ2-5; the match to TRBD1 covers 11 bases. The CDR3 is 15 amino acids. V trimming: 2 bases; J trimming: 3 bases; junction bases outside the gene matches: 2. The germline CDR1 and CDR2 sequences are KGHSH and LQKENI. The CDR3 here is CASSPRTGGEETQYF. The CDR3 nucleotides are TGTGCCAGCTCACCAAGGACAGGGGGCGAAGAGACCCAGTACTTC.

This sequence joins TRBV7-3 and TRBJ1-4; 9 bases map to TRBD1. The germline gives CDR1 SGHTA, CDR2 FQGTGA. The CDR3 loop spans 15 amino acids. Trimming took 2 bases from V and 5 from J; bases not matched to a gene: 3. Here the CDR3 reads CASSLGTGRNEKLFF. For the CDR3, the DNA is TGTGCCAGCAGCTTAGGGACAGGGAGGAATGAAAAACTGTTTTTT.

The V call is TRBV28, the J call TRBJ1-2; unclear D gene. The V end was cut by 7 bases, the J end by 0 bases, with 9 bases between. This CDR3 region has 13 residues. CDR1 is MDHEN, CDR2 SYDVKM, per germline. The DNA for the CDR3 is TGTGCCAGCAACGGGCCTACTAACTATGGCTACACCTTC. It yields the protein CASNGPTNYGYTF.

The V gene is TRBV28, the J gene TRBJ2-6; D remains unclear. There are 16 residues in the CDR3. V lost 4 bases, J lost 2 bases, and 12 bases lay in between. Germline CDR1 is MDHEN and CDR2 is SYDVKM. CDR3 bases: TGTGCCAGCAGTTCACGGCCTGGGGCTGGGGCCAACGTCCTGACTTTC. It yields the protein CASSSRPGAGANVLTF.

This clone showed up just a few times. V gene TRBV15 combines with J gene TRBJ2-3, with D hard to call. The germline V gene has CDR1 LNHNV and CDR2 YYDKDF (reference sequence). Trimming left V 4 bases short and J 6 bases short, with 8 bases between. This CDR3 has 12 residues. CDR3 DNA sequence: TGTGCCACCAGCAAGGACGGGGATACGCAGTATTTT. The encoded protein is CATSKDGDTQYF.

The gene calls are TRBV28 and TRBJ1-1; unclear D gene. Deletions cut 1 base from V and 0 bases from J, with 15 bases between. The CDR3 contains 17 residues. From germline, CDR1 is MDHEN and CDR2 SYDVKM. The CDR3 loop reads CASSLLIYVGMNTEAFF. CDR3 sequence (DNA): TGTGCCAGCAGTTTATTGATCTACGTTGGGATGAACACTGAAGCTTTCTTT.

This sequence joins TRBV9 and TRBJ1-3; maybe TRBD1 (6 bases). This CDR3 comprises 15 residues. V gave up 3 bases and J gave up 8 bases, with 18 bases separating them. Germline V gene sequence: CDR1 SGDLS, CDR2 YYNGEE. CDR3 bases: TGTGCCAGCAGCGCCAGGGGTTCGCTTAGAGACACCATATATTTT. Its translation: CASSARGSLRDTIYF.

This clone was detected only once. This rearrangement joins TRBV5-1 to TRBJ2-7; a possible D gene is TRBD2 (5 bases). The germline V and J ends were trimmed by 0 bases and 6 bases, with 13 bases remaining between them. The CDR3 contains 14 residues. Looked up from germline, CDR1 is SGHRS and CDR2 is YFSETQ. This chain's CDR3 is CASSLATLAGEQYF. In DNA, the CDR3 is TGCGCCAGCAGCTTGGCCACCCTAGCCGGCGAGCAGTACTTC.

This clone was found a few times. This likely stems from a read error, as it lies one base from a far larger clone. The sample has other DNA sequences that encode this CDR3 too. The chain uses TRBV5-4 and TRBJ1-1; perhaps TRBD1 as D (5 bases). V was trimmed by 4 bases and J by 1 base, leaving 8 bases between them. The CDR3 spans 13 residues. Germline V gene sequence: CDR1 SGHNT, CDR2 YYREEE (reference sequence). The CDR3 DNA reads TGTGCCAGCAGCCCAGGACAGAACACTGAAGCTTTCTTT. Protein sequence: CASSPGQNTEAFF.

The gene calls are TRBV7-9 and TRBJ1-1; D is uncertain. The CDR3 runs 14 residues. Deletions cut 3 bases from V and 0 bases from J, with 8 bases between. CDR1 and CDR2 from the germline V gene are SEHNR and FQNEAQ (reference sequence). The CDR3, as DNA: TGTGCCAGCAGCTTCGGACGGATGAACACTGAAGCTTTCTTT. Its protein product is CASSFGRMNTEAFF.

The chain has TRBV11-2 and TRBJ2-5, with TRBD1 as a possible D gene (5 bases). V lost 1 base and J lost 7, with 7 bases in between. The germline V gene encodes CDR1 SGHAT and CDR2 FQNNGV. CDR3 length: 12 amino acids. In DNA form, the CDR3 reads TGTGCCAGCAGCTTAGGTGGGGCGACCCAGTACTTC. Protein product: CASSLGGATQYF. Together with reference TRBV11-2 and TRBJ2-5, the CDR3 gives the full variable domain: EAGVAQSPRYKIIEKRQSVAFWCNPISGHATLYWYQQILGQGPKLLIQFQNNGVVDDSQLPKDRFSAERLKGVDSTLKIQPAKLEDSAVYLCASSLGGATQYFGPGTRLLVL.

The V gene is TRBV29-1, the J gene TRBJ2-3; D remains ambiguous. Germline lookup yields CDR1 SQVTM and CDR2 ANQGSEA. The CDR3 length is 12 residues. The V end was cut by 7 bases, the J end by 6 bases, with 14 bases between. CDR3 coding DNA: TGCAGCGCCCGGCGGCCCGGGGATACGCAGTATTTT. Translation gives CSARRPGDTQYF.